Following are 23 T cell receptor beta chains from one sample sequenced in a study of metastatic and nonmetastatic thyroid tumors. TCRdb re-clonotyped the PCR reads via MiXCR. The table includes around 50,000 clones, under 30% detected once. Every patient was untreated before thyroid surgery. Specimen: blood. The receptors originated from a female donor with papillary thyroid cancer or a benign thyroid nodule (not recorded which). Some clones in this sample may be carry-over from other donors' samples.

This chain joins TRBV20-1 and TRBJ2-3, with 7 positions matching TRBD2. This CDR3 has 18 amino acids. V shed 0 bases and J 0 bases; nucleotides not matched to a gene: 12. Germline V gives CDR1 DFQATT, CDR2 SNEGSKA (reference sequence). The CDR3 reads CSARESPLAATSTDTQYF. The DNA of the CDR3 is TGCAGTGCTAGAGAGAGTCCGCTAGCGGCTACTAGCACAGATACGCAGTATTTT.

CDR3 DNA sequence: TGTGCCAGCAGCGTACGCGCGATAGACAGGGGCGCGGAGTATCTCCGGGAGCTGTTTTTT. This encodes CASSVRAIDRGAEYLRELFF. The chain has TRBV9 and TRBJ2-2; 8 bases are shared with TRBD1. From germline, CDR1 is SGDLS and CDR2 YYNGEE. This CDR3 contains 20 residues. The V and J ends lost 1 base and 9 bases, in that order; junction bases with no gene match: 23.

The table lists this clone with many counts. At the DNA level, this CDR3 is encoded by other sequences in the same sample as well. The chain is built from TRBV5-6 and TRBJ1-2; the match to TRBD1 covers 7 bases. This CDR3 contains 15 residues. Losses at the gene ends were 0 bases for V and 5 bases for J; bases not matched to a gene: 7. Germline V gene data show CDR1 as SGHDT and CDR2 as YYEEEE. As DNA, the CDR3 is TGTGCCAGCAGCTTGGGACAGGGAATGCAGTATGGCTACACCTTC. Its protein product is CASSLGQGMQYGYTF.

The rearrangement links TRBV9 to TRBJ2-1; a possible D gene is TRBD2 (5 bases). With 3 bases removed from V and 0 bases from J, the gap between germline ends came to 13 bases. The CDR3 is made up of 16 amino acids. In germline, CDR1 is SGDLS, CDR2 YYNGEE. The CDR3 coding sequence is TGTGCCAGCAGCGCATCTACAACTAGCTCCTACAATGAGCAGTTCTTC. Encoded protein: CASSASTTSSYNEQFF.

V and J are TRBV7-3 and TRBJ2-5; 11 nucleotides agree with TRBD2. This CDR3 is built from 13 residues. The ends lost 5 bases at V and 4 bases at J; junction bases unmatched: 0. CDR1 and CDR2 (germline): SGHTA, FQGTGA. The CDR3 region is CASSGLAGETQYF. For the CDR3, the DNA is TGTGCCAGCAGCGGACTAGCGGGAGAGACCCAGTACTTC.

For the CDR3, the DNA is TGTGCCAGCAGTTTTACAGGGGGCTCTGGGGCCAACGTCCTGACTTTC. Residues: CASSFTGGSGANVLTF. V usage is TRBV27 and J usage is TRBJ2-6; TRBD1 matches 8 bases. V gave up 3 bases and J gave up 0 bases; unmatched junction bases: 1. The V gene's germline CDR1 is MNHEY and CDR2 SMNVEV (reference sequence). The CDR3 runs 16 residues.

There are a few counts of this clone. The rearrangement links TRBV7-2 to TRBJ2-5; 9 positions agree with TRBD2. This CDR3 is 15 amino acids long. CDR1 is SGHTA and CDR2 is FQGNSA in the germline V gene. V dropped 5 bases and J dropped 1; count of bases not matched to a gene: 5. The CDR3 reads CASSPHSGGQETQYF. CDR3 DNA: TGTGCCAGCAGCCCTCATAGCGGGGGCCAAGAGACCCAGTACTTC.

Comment on this clone: The limits of the CDR3 on the DNA are not certain, so only TCRdb's listed CDR3 is given. The chain recombines TRBV20-1 with TRBJ2-1; whether TRBD2, the table's D call, matches the DNA was not checked. The CDR3 contains 18 residues when both ends are counted. Germline lookup yields CDR1 DFQATT and CDR2 SNEGSKA (reference sequence). The CDR3 sequence: CSARDLRAGTSGKNEQFF.

This clone was seen only a few times. V and J are TRBV6-1 and TRBJ2-7, with D unresolved. This CDR3 has 11 amino acids. V lost 6 bases and J lost 10, with 13 bases in between. Germline CDR1 MNHNS, CDR2 SASEGT. In DNA form, the CDR3 reads TGTGCCAGCAGCCTAGTCGGAGCACAGTACTTC. It is translated as CASSLVGAQYF.

This rearrangement joins TRBV6-1 to TRBJ2-7, with TRBD2 as a possible D gene (6 bases). This CDR3 region has 14 residues. Trimming took off 5 bases at V and 5 bases at J, with 16 bases between the two ends. Per the germline V gene, CDR1 is MNHNS and CDR2 is SASEGT. Here the CDR3 reads CASSRRLGGNEQYF. The CDR3 DNA follows: TGTGCCAGCAGTAGAAGGTTGGGGGGTAACGAGCAGTACTTC.

This clone has just a few counts. This chain links TRBV6-2 or TRBV6-3 with TRBJ1-1, with D possibly matching TRBD1 (5 bases). The CDR3 runs to 14 residues. V lost 7 bases, J lost 3 bases, and 15 bases lay in between. Germline V gives CDR1 MNHEY, CDR2 SVGEGT. Written as DNA, the CDR3 is TGTGCCAGCATTTATAAAGGGGCGGACACTGAAGCTTTCTTT. Translated: CASIYKGADTEAFF.

With respect to this clone: A junction end diverges from the germline sequence, so it may reflect a read error. V usage is TRBV6-1 and J usage is TRBJ2-7; D might be TRBD1 or TRBD2, each matching 5 bases. Germline assignment: CDR1 MNHNS and CDR2 SASEGT. CDR3 length equals 14 residues. The CDR3 region has the DNA TGTGTCAGCAGTAGAGGGACGGGGACCTACGAGCAGTACTTC. Translated, it gives CVSSRGTGTYEQYF.

The chain combines TRBV13 with TRBJ2-7; D not resolved. The CDR3 contains 12 residues. V lost 8 bases and J 5 bases, leaving 13 bases between the germline ends. Per the germline V gene, CDR1 is PRHDT and CDR2 is FYEKMQ (reference sequence). The CDR3: CASELKGHEQYF. CDR3 DNA: TGTGCCAGCGAATTAAAGGGCCACGAGCAGTACTTC.

This chain uses TRBV7-3 with TRBJ2-3; D unresolved. The V end was cut by 5 bases, the J end by 3 bases, with 9 bases between. This CDR3 has 13 amino acids. Germline assignment: CDR1 SGHTA and CDR2 FQGTGA. The CDR3 bases are TGTGCCAGCAGCCCCGTGATTACAGATACGCAGTATTTT. Translation: CASSPVITDTQYF.

In its sample, this clone was seen a few times. V and J are TRBV29-1 and TRBJ2-7; 13 bases are a match to TRBD2. Per germline, CDR1 SQVTM and CDR2 ANQGSEA. The CDR3 is 14 amino acids. V was clipped by 5 bases and J by 0 bases; unmatched bases: 1. CDR3 bases: TGCAGCGTTCGGACTAGCGGGAGCTCCTACGAGCAGTACTTC. As protein: CSVRTSGSSYEQYF.

The J gene is TRBJ2-7, the V gene TRBV6-1, with D uncertain. The germline V and J ends were trimmed by 7 bases and 1 base, with 8 bases remaining between them. Germline assignment: CDR1 MNHNS and CDR2 SASEGT. The CDR3 is made up of 12 amino acids. The CDR3, as DNA: TGTGCCAGCATTGCGACTTCCTACGAGCAGTACTTC. Amino acid sequence: CASIATSYEQYF.

The V gene is TRBV28, the J gene TRBJ1-6; D unclear. This CDR3 spans 12 amino acids. Germline CDR1 MDHEN, CDR2 SYDVKM. Trimming pared 2 bases from V and 8 bases from J, leaving 4 bases between. The CDR3 DNA sequence: TGTGCCAGCAGTTTAGTTTATTCACCCCTCCACTTT. Its translation is CASSLVYSPLHF. Drawing the rest from reference TRBV28 and TRBJ1-6, the complete variable domain is DVKVTQSSRYLVKRTGEKVFLECVQDMDHENMFWYRQDPGLGLRLIYFSYDVKMKEKGDIPEGYSVSREKKERFSLILESASTNQTSMYLCASSLVYSPLHFGNGTRLTVT.

The chain joins TRBV6-2 or TRBV6-3 to TRBJ2-2; D gene ambiguous. The CDR3 loop spans 12 amino acids. Between the trimmed V and J ends, which lost 7 bases and 7 bases, there was a span of 10 bases. Germline V gene data show CDR1 as MNHEY and CDR2 as SVGEGT. CDR3 amino acids: CASKDFSGELFF. CDR3 sequence (DNA): TGTGCCAGCAAGGATTTCAGCGGGGAGCTGTTTTTT.

The chain couples TRBV25-1 to TRBJ1-6, with TRBD1 matching over 7 bases. The CDR3 has 16 amino acids. Germline CDR1 and CDR2: MGHDK and SYGVNS. The V gene end was trimmed by 1 base and the J gene end by 7 bases; junction bases not matched to a gene: 7. The CDR3 region is CASSESGRGRNSPLHF. CDR3 in DNA: TGTGCCAGCAGTGAATCGGGAAGGGGGCGGAATTCACCCCTCCACTTT.

The chain combines TRBV15 with TRBJ2-3; TRBD2 matches 14 bases. The CDR3 has 18 residues. The V gene's germline CDR1 is LNHNV and CDR2 YYDKDF (reference sequence). V shed 1 base, J shed 2 bases, and the junction held 5 bases outside the gene matches. CDR3 amino acids: CATSRASGLAGATDTQYF. The DNA of the CDR3 is TGTGCCACCAGCAGAGCGTCGGGACTAGCGGGAGCCACAGATACGCAGTATTTT.

A few counts support this clone. The chain joins TRBV24-1 to TRBJ2-7, with 8 bases identical to TRBD1. From germline, CDR1 is KGHDR and CDR2 SFDVKD. V was clipped by 2 bases and J by 3 bases; unmatched bases: 8. The CDR3 runs to 16 residues. CDR3 nucleotide sequence: TGTGCCACCAGTGATTCTGGGGGACAGGCCTTCTACGAGCAGTACTTC. This encodes CATSDSGGQAFYEQYF.

This clone was detected only a few times. The J gene is TRBJ2-1, the V gene TRBV28; 7 positions agree with TRBD2. The CDR3 loop spans 12 amino acids. CDR1 and CDR2 from the germline V gene are MDHEN and SYDVKM. With V trimmed by 9 bases and J by 5 bases, 4 bases remained unmatched. Here the CDR3 reads CARPRGDNEQFF. CDR3 sequence (DNA): TGTGCCAGACCCCGGGGGGACAATGAGCAGTTCTTC.

The chain joins TRBV7-2 to TRBJ2-1, with a tentative D call TRBD1 (5 bases). CDR3 size: 13 residues. Germline V gene data show CDR1 as SGHTA and CDR2 as FQGNSA. Trimming took off 8 bases at V and 4 bases at J, with 12 bases between the two ends. Here the CDR3 DNA reads TGTGCCAGCGTAGCTCAGGGATACAATGAGCAGTTCTTC. This sequence encodes CASVAQGYNEQFF.